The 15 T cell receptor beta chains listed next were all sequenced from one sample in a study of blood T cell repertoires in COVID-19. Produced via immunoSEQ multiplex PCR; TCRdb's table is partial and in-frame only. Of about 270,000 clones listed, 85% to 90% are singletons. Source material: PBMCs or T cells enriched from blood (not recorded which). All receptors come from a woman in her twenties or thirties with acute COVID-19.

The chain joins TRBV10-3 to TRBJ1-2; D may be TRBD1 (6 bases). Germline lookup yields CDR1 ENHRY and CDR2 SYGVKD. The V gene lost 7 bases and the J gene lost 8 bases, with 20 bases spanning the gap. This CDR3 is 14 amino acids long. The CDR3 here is CAITPDSARVGYTF. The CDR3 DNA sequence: TGTGCCATCACACCGGACAGCGCTAGGGTCGGCTACACCTTC.

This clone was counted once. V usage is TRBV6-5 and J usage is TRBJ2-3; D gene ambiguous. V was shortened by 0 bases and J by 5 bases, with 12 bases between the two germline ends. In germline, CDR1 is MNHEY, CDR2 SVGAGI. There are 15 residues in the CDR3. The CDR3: CASSYSPTPGDTQYF. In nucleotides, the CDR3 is TGTGCCAGCAGTTACTCACCCACGCCGGGAGATACGCAGTATTTT.

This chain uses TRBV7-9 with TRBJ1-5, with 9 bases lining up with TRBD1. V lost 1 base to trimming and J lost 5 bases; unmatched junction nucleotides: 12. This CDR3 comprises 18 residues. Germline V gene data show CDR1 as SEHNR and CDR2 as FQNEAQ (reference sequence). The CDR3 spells CASSLDRLGTGTYQPQHF. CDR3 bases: TGTGCCAGCAGCTTAGATAGGTTGGGGACAGGGACGTATCAGCCCCAGCATTTT.

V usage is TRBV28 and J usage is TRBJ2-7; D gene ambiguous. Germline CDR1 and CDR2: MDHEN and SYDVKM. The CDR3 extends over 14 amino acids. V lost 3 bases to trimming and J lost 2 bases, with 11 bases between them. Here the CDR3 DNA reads TGTGCCAGCAGTTTTACCGAGGTCGCCTACGAGCAGTACTTC. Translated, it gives CASSFTEVAYEQYF. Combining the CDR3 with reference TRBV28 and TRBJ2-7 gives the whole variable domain DVKVTQSSRYLVKRTGEKVFLECVQDMDHENMFWYRQDPGLGLRLIYFSYDVKMKEKGDIPEGYSVSREKKERFSLILESASTNQTSMYLCASSFTEVAYEQYFGPGTRLTVT.

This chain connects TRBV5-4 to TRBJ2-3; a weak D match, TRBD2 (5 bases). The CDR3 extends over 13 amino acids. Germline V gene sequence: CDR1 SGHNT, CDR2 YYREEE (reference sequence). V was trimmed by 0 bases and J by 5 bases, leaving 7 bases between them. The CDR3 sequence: CASSLAGVDTQYF. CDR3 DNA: TGTGCCAGCAGCTTGGCCGGGGTAGATACGCAGTATTTT.

The CDR3 DNA is TGTGCCAGCAGTTTATCGCTCGGGAGGGCCTCCGATACGCAGTATTTT. Amino acids: CASSLSLGRASDTQYF. The gene calls are TRBV27 and TRBJ2-3, with TRBD2 matching over 8 bases. CDR1 is MNHEY and CDR2 is SMNVEV in the germline V gene (reference sequence). Trimming cost V 0 bases and J 6 bases; bases outside gene matches: 8. The CDR3 loop spans 16 amino acids.

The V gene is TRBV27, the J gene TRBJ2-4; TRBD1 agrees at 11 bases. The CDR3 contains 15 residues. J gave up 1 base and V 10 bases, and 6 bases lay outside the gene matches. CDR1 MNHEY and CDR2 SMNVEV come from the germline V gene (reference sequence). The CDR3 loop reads CATMDRGLAKNIQYF. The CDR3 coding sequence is TGTGCCACGATGGACAGGGGGCTTGCCAAAAACATTCAGTACTTC.

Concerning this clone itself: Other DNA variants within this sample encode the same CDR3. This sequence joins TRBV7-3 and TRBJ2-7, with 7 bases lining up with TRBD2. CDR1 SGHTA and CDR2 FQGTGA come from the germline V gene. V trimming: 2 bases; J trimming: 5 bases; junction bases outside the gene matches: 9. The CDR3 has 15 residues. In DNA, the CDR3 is TGTGCCAGCAGCTTAGTAGGCGGGAGCGTTGACGAGCAGTACTTC. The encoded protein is CASSLVGGSVDEQYF.

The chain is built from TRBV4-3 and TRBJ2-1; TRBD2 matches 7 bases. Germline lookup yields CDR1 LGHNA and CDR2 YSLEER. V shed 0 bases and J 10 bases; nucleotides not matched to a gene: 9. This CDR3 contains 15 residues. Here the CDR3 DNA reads TGCGCCAGCAGCCAAGATGGGGGAGGGGACCGGGAGCAGTTCTTC. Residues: CASSQDGGGDREQFF.

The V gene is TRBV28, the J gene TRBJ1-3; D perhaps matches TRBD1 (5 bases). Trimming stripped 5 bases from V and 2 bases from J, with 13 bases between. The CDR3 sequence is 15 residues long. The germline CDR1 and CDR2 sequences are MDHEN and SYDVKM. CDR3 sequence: CASSGDSQAGNTIYF. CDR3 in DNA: TGTGCCAGCAGTGGGGACTCACAGGCTGGAAACACCATATATTTT.

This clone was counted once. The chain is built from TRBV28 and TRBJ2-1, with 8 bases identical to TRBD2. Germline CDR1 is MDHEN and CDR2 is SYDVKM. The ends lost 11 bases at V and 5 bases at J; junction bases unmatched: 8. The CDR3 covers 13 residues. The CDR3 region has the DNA TGTGCCGCGCGGGGGGACTACCACAATGAGCAGTTCTTC. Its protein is CAARGDYHNEQFF.

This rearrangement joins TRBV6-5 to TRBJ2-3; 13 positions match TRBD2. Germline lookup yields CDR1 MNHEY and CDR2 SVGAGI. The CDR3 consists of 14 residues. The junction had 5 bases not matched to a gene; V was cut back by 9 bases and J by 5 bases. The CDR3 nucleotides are TGTGCCAGTACTAGCGGGAGGGTGGGAGATACGCAGTATTTT. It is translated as CASTSGRVGDTQYF.

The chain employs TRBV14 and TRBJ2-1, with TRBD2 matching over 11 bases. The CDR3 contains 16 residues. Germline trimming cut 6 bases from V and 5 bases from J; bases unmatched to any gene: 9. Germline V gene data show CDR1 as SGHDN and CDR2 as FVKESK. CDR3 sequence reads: CASSPFSGRVDNEQFF. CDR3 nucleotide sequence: TGTGCCAGCAGTCCTTTTAGCGGGAGGGTCGACAATGAGCAGTTCTTC. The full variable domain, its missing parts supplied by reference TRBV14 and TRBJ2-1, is EAGVTQFPSHSVIEKGQTVTLRCDPISGHDNLYWYRRVMGKEIKFLLHFVKESKQDESGMPNNRFLAERTGGTYSTLKVQPAELEDSGVYFCASSPFSGRVDNEQFFGPGTRLTVL.

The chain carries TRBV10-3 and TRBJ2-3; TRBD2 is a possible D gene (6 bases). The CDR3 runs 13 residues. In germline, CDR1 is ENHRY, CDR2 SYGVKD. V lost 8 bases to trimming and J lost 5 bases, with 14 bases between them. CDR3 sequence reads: CAIEAEGIDTQYF. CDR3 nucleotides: TGTGCCATCGAGGCGGAGGGGATAGATACGCAGTATTTT.

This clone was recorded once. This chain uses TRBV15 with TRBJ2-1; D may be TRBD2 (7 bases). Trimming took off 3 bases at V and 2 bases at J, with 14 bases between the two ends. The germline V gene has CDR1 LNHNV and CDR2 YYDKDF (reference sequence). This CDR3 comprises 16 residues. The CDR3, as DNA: TGTGCCACCAGCAGGCGGGGAGGGGGGGCCTACAATGAGCAGTTCTTC. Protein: CATSRRGGGAYNEQFF. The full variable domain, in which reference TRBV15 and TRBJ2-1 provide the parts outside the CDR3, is DAMVIQNPRYQVTQFGKPVTLSCSQTLNHNVMYWYQQKSSQAPKLLFHYYDKDFNNEADTPDNFQSRRPNTSFCFLDIRSPGLGDTAMYLCATSRRGGGAYNEQFFGPGTRLTVL.